This T cell receptor beta chain was obtained from a study of TIL therapy for anti-PD-1-resistant metastatic lung cancer. Time point here: pre-treatment sample, taken before nivolumab and TIL therapy. The immunoSEQ assay was v3. Sequencing depth was approximately 2 million read pairs for survey level, roughly 4.5-6 million for deep. Profiled with immunoSEQ multiplex PCR; TCRdb holds only in-frame clones, not every one. The sample has 45,000 to 60,000 clones, 70% to 80% seen once. CDR1 SGHDT and CDR2 YYEEEE come from the germline V gene. The V and J ends lost 4 bases and 8 bases respectively, with 22 bases between them. CDR3 length: 16 amino acids.

The clonotype comes from a woman between 25 and 85 years old with non-small cell lung cancer. This sample comprised blood, obtained at baseline. The V and J genes are TRBV5-6 and TRBJ2-4; D unresolved. The CDR3 here is CASSNLLGGRADIQYF. The CDR3 DNA reads as TGTGCCAGCAGCAACCTTCTCGGTGGTAGGGCGGACATTCAGTACTTC.